This T cell receptor beta chain stems from a study of a mutant IDH1 vaccine in newly diagnosed glioma. Trimming left V 2 bases short and J 6 bases short, with 16 bases between. The CDR3 contains 15 residues. Germline loops: CDR1 SGHNT, CDR2 YYREEE (reference sequence). The assay was immunoSEQ multiplex PCR, and TCRdb's table has in-frame clones only and misses some. There are tens of thousands of clones in the sample; 80% occur only once, and 5.5% to 7% lies in the top ten. Regarding this clone: Its antigen is not identified.

The time point denotes: week 11, during vaccination. In every dose of vaccine, 300 ug of mutant IDH1 20-mer peptide was given alongside topical imiquimod. Donors had new IDH1-mutant astrocytomas of WHO grade 3 or 4 (ATRX-lost). The source is a man over 45 with glioma. This specimen was PBMCs, taken from a glioma patient whose treatment included an IDH1 peptide vaccine. V gene TRBV5-4 combines with J gene TRBJ2-3; possible D gene TRBD2, 6 bases. The CDR3, as DNA: TGTGCCAGCAGCTTTAAAAGCGGAGGGGAGGATACGCAGTATTTT. Translated, it gives CASSFKSGGEDTQYF.